This T cell receptor (beta chain) was retrieved from a study of shared clonotypes between healthy human individuals. Study-level findings and limits: Blood alone was sampled, and tissue repertoires likely differ.

Those who donated were healthy HIV-negative adults, with no recent acute infections or vaccinations reported. Splitting the CD4+ cells yielded a CD45RA+ naive subset and a CD45RA-negative memory subset. About this clone itself: The antigen remains unidentified.

Here immunoSEQ multiplex PCR was the method, and the copy in TCRdb shows in-frame clones only, minus some. Found here are some 1 million clones, about 75% of them singletons; the top ten hold approximately 1.5%. Material: memory CD4+ T cells sorted from blood. Indicated subset: CD45RA-negative fraction. The sequence was obtained from a man aged 18 to 29 in good health.

The CDR3 loop is CATTVLEQYF. Here the CDR3 DNA reads TGCGCCACTACGGTCCTCGAGCAGTACTTC. The chain recombines TRBV10-1 with TRBJ2-7, with D unresolved. Germline V CDR1 and CDR2: WNHNN, SYGVQD (reference sequence). The CDR3 runs 10 residues. Trimming left V 10 bases short and J 6 bases short, with 10 bases between.